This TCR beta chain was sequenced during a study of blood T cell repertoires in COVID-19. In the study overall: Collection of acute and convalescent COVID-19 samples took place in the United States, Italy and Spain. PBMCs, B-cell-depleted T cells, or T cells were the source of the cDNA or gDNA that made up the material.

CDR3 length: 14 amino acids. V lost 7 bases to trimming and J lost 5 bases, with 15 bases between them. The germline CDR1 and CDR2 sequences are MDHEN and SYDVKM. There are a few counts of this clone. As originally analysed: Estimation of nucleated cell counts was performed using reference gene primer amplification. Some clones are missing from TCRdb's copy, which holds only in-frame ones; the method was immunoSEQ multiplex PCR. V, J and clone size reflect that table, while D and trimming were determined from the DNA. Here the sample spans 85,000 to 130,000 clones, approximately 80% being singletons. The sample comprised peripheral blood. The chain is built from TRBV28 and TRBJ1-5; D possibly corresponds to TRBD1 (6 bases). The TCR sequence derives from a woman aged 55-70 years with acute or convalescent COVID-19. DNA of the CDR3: TGTGCCAGCAATCGAGAGGGGGGGCATCAGCCCCAGCATTTT. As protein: CASNREGGHQPQHF.